The rows below give T cell receptor beta chains drawn from one sample of a study of early T cells in non-severe SARS-CoV-2 infection. MiXCR, run by TCRdb on the 5' RACE reads, gives a single entry per CDR3 protein. The sample holds about 42,000 distinct CDR3 sequences, approximately 6.9% seen once. The sequencing sample was made of whole blood. Every receptor here comes from an adult who was a healthcare worker with PCR-confirmed SARS-CoV-2 infection or an uninfected control (not recorded which). Both conserved end residues are part of each CDR3. A D gene is named only where the DNA matches it firmly. Some rows have no size entry. The others give once, few or many, or a class for an expanded clone.

j_call d_call clone_size v_call cdr3_nt cdr3_aa
TRBJ2-7 NA NA TRBV7-9 TGTGCCAGCAGCAAAGGGACCGACTCCTACGAGCAGTACTTC CASSKGTDSYEQYF
TRBJ2-3 TRBD2 NA TRBV23-1 TGCGCCAGCACCCCCCGGCTAGCGGGTAGCACAGATACGCAGTATTTT CASTPRLAGSTDTQYF
TRBJ1-5 NA many TRBV6-2/TRBV6-3 TGTGCCAGCAGCGAGGGGTATCAGCCCCAGCATTTT CASSEGYQPQHF
TRBJ2-2 NA many TRBV19 TGTGCCAGTAGTATAGGAGCGGGACAGGCGAACACCGGGGAGCTGTTTTTT CASSIGAGQANTGELFF
TRBJ2-7 NA many TRBV15 TGTGCCACCAGGGAGACAGAGGGGTCCTACGAGCAGTACTTC CATRETEGSYEQYF
TRBJ2-7 TRBD1 many TRBV3-1 TGTGCCAGCAGCCGACAGGGTAGGACCTACGAGCAGTACTTC CASSRQGRTYEQYF
TRBJ2-3 NA NA TRBV7-9 TGTGCCAGCAGCTTGATGGCAGATACGCAGTATTTT CASSLMADTQYF
TRBJ2-7 NA NA TRBV27 TGTGCCAGCAGTTTGTTGTGGGGATCCAGCGAGCAGTACTTC CASSLLWGSSEQYF
TRBJ1-1 NA NA TRBV6-1 TGTGCCAGCAGTGGACAGTTGGGAACTGAAGTTTTCTTT CASSGQLGTEVFF
TRBJ2-3 TRBD1 medium-sized TRBV7-9 TGTGCCAGCAGCTCACGACAGGGCCACACAGATACGCAGTATTTT CASSSRQGHTDTQYF
TRBJ2-7 NA many TRBV28 TGTGCCAGCAGTTTCGTGGTCGGGTTCTCCGAGCAGTACTTC CASSFVVGFSEQYF
TRBJ2-5 NA few TRBV7-8 TGTGCCAGCAGCTTCAGACGAACAGGGAGGTACCAAGAGACCCAGTACTTC CASSFRRTGRYQETQYF
TRBJ2-1 TRBD2 NA TRBV10-3 TGTGCCATCAGTGACGGACCTAGCGGTTACAATGAGCAGTTCTTC CAISDGPSGYNEQFF
TRBJ1-5 NA many TRBV4-1 TGCGCCAGCAGCCAAGACTTGAGTTACAATCAGCCCCAGCATTTT CASSQDLSYNQPQHF
TRBJ2-3 NA many TRBV7-8 TGTGCCAGCAGCTTAGGTCAGGGGAGGACAGATACGCAGTATTTT CASSLGQGRTDTQYF
TRBJ2-1 NA NA TRBV24-1 TGTGCCATCGGGACCTACAATGAGCAGTTCTTC CAIGTYNEQFF
TRBJ2-2 NA many TRBV11-2 TGTGCCAGCAGCCAAGATTCGAGGGCCCTCCCGAACACCGGGGAGCTGTTTTTT CASSQDSRALPNTGELFF
TRBJ1-6 NA NA TRBV20-1 TGCAGTGCTAGAACACAGACTAATTCACCCCTCCACTTT CSARTQTNSPLHF
TRBJ1-1 NA few TRBV15 TGTGCCACCAGCAGAGGGTTTGGTGAAGCTTTCTTT CATSRGFGEAFF
TRBJ1-2 NA few TRBV2 TGTGCCAGCACGGGTTTTAGTCAGGACCAAGTTAACTATGGCTACACCTTC CASTGFSQDQVNYGYTF
TRBJ1-2 NA many TRBV5-4 TGTGCCAGCAGCCGGGGTCGCAGGGAGGGATATGGCTACACCTTC CASSRGRREGYGYTF
TRBJ2-1 TRBD1 NA TRBV7-9 TGTGCCAGCAGCCCCCGACAGGGCATGAGCTCCTACAATGAGCAGTTCTTC CASSPRQGMSSYNEQFF
TRBJ1-3 NA many TRBV6-6 TGTGCCAGCCGCGAGAGTGCAGGGGCTGGAAACACCATATATTTT CASRESAGAGNTIYF
TRBJ2-7 TRBD2 few TRBV9 TGTGCCAGCAGCGTAGGCGGGGGACCCCCCTACGAGCAGTACTTC CASSVGGGPPYEQYF
TRBJ1-5 NA few TRBV19 TGTGCCAGTAGTATGAAACATAGCAATCAGCCCCAGCATTTT CASSMKHSNQPQHF
TRBJ1-2 NA few TRBV5-4 TGTGCCAGCAGCTTGGGACCGCCTCAAGGCTACACCTTC CASSLGPPQGYTF
TRBJ2-2 NA NA TRBV5-1 TGCGCCAGCAGCTTGACAGGGAGAGGGAACACCGGGGAGCTGTTTTTT CASSLTGRGNTGELFF
TRBJ1-2 NA few TRBV7-3 TGTGCCAGCAGCCCCCGCGGGGGAGCTAACTATGGCTACACCTTC CASSPRGGANYGYTF
TRBJ1-6 TRBD1 few TRBV13 TGTGCCAGCAGCTCCAGCGACAGGGACATTTCGCCCCTCCACTTT CASSSSDRDISPLHF
TRBJ2-7 TRBD1 NA TRBV5-1 TGCGCCAGCAGCACAAAACAGGGGGCCAAGTCCTACGAGCAGTACTTC CASSTKQGAKSYEQYF
TRBJ2-7 NA NA TRBV19 TGTGCCAGTAGTATGCACGGACAGCCAAGCTCCTACGAGCAGTACTTC CASSMHGQPSSYEQYF
TRBJ2-3 NA few TRBV30 TGTGCCTGGAGTGTAGGTGGGGCTAGCGCGGATACGCAGTATTTT CAWSVGGASADTQYF
TRBJ2-6 NA few TRBV4-2 TGTGCCAGCAGCCCCTCTAAAGACGGATCTGGGGCCAACGTCCTGACTTTC CASSPSKDGSGANVLTF
TRBJ2-5 TRBD1 many TRBV7-9 TGTGCCAGCAGCTTGGGGGACAGGGGGTCCCAAGAGACCCAGTACTTC CASSLGDRGSQETQYF
TRBJ1-4 TRBD1 few TRBV7-9 TGTGCCAGCAGCTTAGGACAGGGCGATGAAAAACTGTTTTTT CASSLGQGDEKLFF
TRBJ1-3 TRBD1 many TRBV19 TGTGCCAGTAGTATGACAGGGGCCGGAAACACCATATATTTT CASSMTGAGNTIYF
TRBJ2-7 NA few TRBV18 TGTGCCAGCTCACCGAACCCAGGGGAGCAGTACTTC CASSPNPGEQYF
TRBJ2-7 TRBD2 medium-sized TRBV12-3/TRBV12-4 TGTGCCAGCAGTTCCCAAGCGGGGCCAGACTACGAGCAGTACTTC CASSSQAGPDYEQYF
TRBJ1-1 NA few TRBV7-6 TGTGCCAGCAGCTCTCCCGGCTCGGCCACTGAAGCTTTCTTT CASSSPGSATEAFF
TRBJ2-3 NA many TRBV3-1 TGTGCCAGCAGCCAAGATCCGCGACAGACAGATACGCAGTATTTT CASSQDPRQTDTQYF
TRBJ2-7 NA NA TRBV11-3 TGTGCCAGCAGCTTAGTGTGCCAAATTGGCGACGAGCAGTACTTC CASSLVCQIGDEQYF
TRBJ2-2 TRBD2 many TRBV6-2/TRBV6-3 TGTGCCAGCAGTCACGGGTCTAGCGGGGGGCTAGAGACCGGGGAGCTGTTTTTT CASSHGSSGGLETGELFF
TRBJ2-2 NA many TRBV5-1 TGCGCCAGCAGCTTGCCCGGCATTTCCGGGGAGCTGTTTTTT CASSLPGISGELFF
TRBJ1-2 NA NA TRBV29-1 TGCAGCGTCCAGCTCGGACAGAGCTATGGCTACACCTTC CSVQLGQSYGYTF